In its sample, the clone carrying this TCR beta chain was seen a few times. Its antigen is not known. This entry belongs to a study of CD4 T cells in relation to SARS-CoV-2 and coronaviruses. The study, taken as a whole, reports: About 65% of donors had memory CD4+ clonotypes crossrecognizing SARS-CoV-2 and common cold coronavirus spike.

The repertoire was sequenced with immunoSEQ multiplex PCR; TCRdb's copy has only in-frame clones and lacks some. The top ten clones hold roughly 1.6% of a sample with about 65,000 clones, approximately 87% of them seen once. Germline lookup yields CDR1 SGDLS and CDR2 YYNGEE. V was clipped by 0 bases and J by 4 bases; unmatched bases: 3. The CDR3 has 14 residues. The unexposed donors gave CD4+ T cells in about 2010-2019, prior to COVID-19. This rearrangement joins TRBV9 to TRBJ1-2, with 7 bases aligning to TRBD1. The TCR comes from a human donor in good health. The sample consisted of memory CD4+ T cells from PBMCs. The CDR3 sequence: CASSVGDSGYGYTF. The CDR3 DNA is TGTGCCAGCAGCGTAGGGGACAGCGGCTATGGCTACACCTTC.